This T cell receptor beta chain was sequenced during a study of T cell repertoires in cytomegalovirus infection. The overall study: Public TCR beta signature analysis indicated the presence of both CMV infection and matching HLA type.

Study results and caveats: HLA-C-restricted CMV-specific TCR beta clonotypes were dominant in the ex vivo response. Individuals carrying CMV plus the relevant HLA were identified by cumulative frequency of public TCR beta families.

This clonotype was found many times. The antigen is undetermined. TCRdb called the reads again in MiXCR, with one record for every CDR3 protein. The data hold around 740,000 distinct CDR3 sequences, with less than 40% observed a single time. CDR1 and CDR2 (germline): SGHTA, FQGNSA. The length of the CDR3 is 14 residues. Trimming stripped 5 bases from V and 5 bases from J, with 15 bases between. The sample consisted of PBMCs. The chain couples TRBV7-2 to TRBJ1-1; D is perhaps TRBD1 (5 bases). The clonotype comes from a human donor in good health (CMV status not recorded). Some clones in this sample may be carry-over from other donors' samples. CDR3 sequence reads: CASSAGRRGTEAFF. Here the CDR3 DNA reads TGTGCCAGCAGCGCCGGGCGGAGGGGAACTGAAGCTTTCTTT. The full variable domain, its missing parts supplied by reference TRBV7-2 and TRBJ1-1, is GAGVSQSPSNKVTEKGKDVELRCDPISGHTALYWYRQSLGQGLEFLIYFQGNSAPDKSGLPSDRFSAERTGGSVSTLTIQRTQQEDSAVYLCASSAGRRGTEAFFGQGTRLTVV.